The rows below give T cell receptor beta chains drawn from one sample of a study of response to subunit inactivated influenza vaccine. TCRdb fed the RT-PCR reads into MiXCR, producing one record per CDR3 protein. The sample has about 620,000 distinct CDR3 sequences, around 11% seen once. These data also featured in a second study, about T cells expressing NK-cell markers.

Sequenced here: PBMCs from blood, sampled on the day of vaccination. These receptors were obtained from a man aged 50-59 years who received an inactivated influenza vaccine. CDR3s include the opening cysteine and the closing phenylalanine or tryptophan. The order of the fields is D gene, J gene, clone size, V gene, CDR3 DNA, CDR3 protein. D genes are given only for firm matches. Not every row has a clone size; where given, it reads once, few, many or a size class.

D gene: NA
J gene: TRBJ1-1
clone size: NA
V gene: TRBV27
CDR3 DNA: TGTGCCAGCAGTCCGAGGAGGGTAGGGAACACTGAAGCTTTCTTT
CDR3 protein: CASSPRRVGNTEAFF

D gene: NA
J gene: TRBJ2-3
clone size: NA
V gene: TRBV19
CDR3 DNA: TGTGCCAGTAGTCCTCGGGGGCCCACTAGCACAGATACGCAGTATTTT
CDR3 protein: CASSPRGPTSTDTQYF

D gene: NA
J gene: TRBJ2-1
clone size: many
V gene: TRBV29-1
CDR3 DNA: TGCAGCGTTGCTGACGGACACAATGAGCAGTTCTTC
CDR3 protein: CSVADGHNEQFF

D gene: NA
J gene: TRBJ2-1
clone size: NA
V gene: TRBV7-6
CDR3 DNA: TGTGCCAGCAGCTTAGGTGACCCCAATGAGCAGTTCTTC
CDR3 protein: CASSLGDPNEQFF

D gene: NA
J gene: TRBJ2-3
clone size: few
V gene: TRBV24-1
CDR3 DNA: TGTGCCACCAGTGATTTGCAGGCCGGCAGCCAGAAGCAGTATTTT
CDR3 protein: CATSDLQAGSQKQYF

D gene: TRBD2
J gene: TRBJ2-7
clone size: NA
V gene: TRBV20-1
CDR3 DNA: TGCAGTGCTCAGACTAGCGTGGGCGAGCAGTACTTC
CDR3 protein: CSAQTSVGEQYF

D gene: NA
J gene: TRBJ1-6
clone size: NA
V gene: TRBV4-3
CDR3 DNA: TGCGCCAGCAGCCAAGATCGGGCCAATCAGGCACCCCTCCACTTT
CDR3 protein: CASSQDRANQAPLHF

D gene: NA
J gene: TRBJ2-2
clone size: NA
V gene: TRBV10-3
CDR3 DNA: TGTGCCATCAGTGAGAAATCGGCAACGAACACCGGGGAGCTGTTTTTT
CDR3 protein: CAISEKSATNTGELFF

D gene: NA
J gene: TRBJ2-3
clone size: few
V gene: TRBV7-8
CDR3 DNA: TGTGCCAGCAGCTCTAGGGTCTCTCTAGATACGCAGTATTTT
CDR3 protein: CASSSRVSLDTQYF

D gene: TRBD1
J gene: TRBJ2-1
clone size: NA
V gene: TRBV5-4
CDR3 DNA: TGTGCCAGCAGCTCCGAGGGACAGGCGTCTCATGAGCAGTTCTTC
CDR3 protein: CASSSEGQASHEQFF

D gene: NA
J gene: TRBJ2-1
clone size: NA
V gene: TRBV9
CDR3 DNA: TGTGCCAGCAGCGTAGGGAAGGACAATGAGCAGTTCTTC
CDR3 protein: CASSVGKDNEQFF

D gene: TRBD1
J gene: TRBJ1-6
clone size: NA
V gene: TRBV3-1
CDR3 DNA: TGTGCCAGCAGCCAACCAGGGGGCTCACCCCTCCACTTT
CDR3 protein: CASSQPGGSPLHF

D gene: NA
J gene: TRBJ1-1
clone size: NA
V gene: TRBV25-1
CDR3 DNA: TGTGCCAGCAGTGAAGGGGCTATGAACACTGAAGCTTTCTTT
CDR3 protein: CASSEGAMNTEAFF

D gene: NA
J gene: TRBJ2-2
clone size: few
V gene: TRBV4-1
CDR3 DNA: TGCGCCAGCAGCCAAGATTTGGCTTACACCGGGGAGCTGTTTTTT
CDR3 protein: CASSQDLAYTGELFF

D gene: TRBD1
J gene: TRBJ1-3
clone size: few
V gene: TRBV5-1
CDR3 DNA: TGCGCCAGCAGCTTGGCGGGACAGGGGTCTGGAAACACCATATATTTT
CDR3 protein: CASSLAGQGSGNTIYF

D gene: NA
J gene: TRBJ1-2
clone size: NA
V gene: TRBV7-9
CDR3 DNA: TGTGCCAGCAGCTTTGGGGGGGACAATGGCTACACCTTC
CDR3 protein: CASSFGGDNGYTF

D gene: TRBD1
J gene: TRBJ2-2
clone size: NA
V gene: TRBV5-1
CDR3 DNA: TGCGCCAGCAGCTTGCCCGGGACAGGGGGCGAAGGGGACGGGGAGCTGTTTTTT
CDR3 protein: CASSLPGTGGEGDGELFF

D gene: TRBD2
J gene: TRBJ2-3
clone size: few
V gene: TRBV7-2
CDR3 DNA: TGTGCCAGCAGCTTATTCGGGAGGGCCGGAGATACGCAGTATTTT
CDR3 protein: CASSLFGRAGDTQYF

D gene: NA
J gene: TRBJ1-2
clone size: NA
V gene: TRBV5-1
CDR3 DNA: TGCGCCAGCAGCTTCCTCCCAGGGAACGCGCTTAACTATGGCTACACCTTC
CDR3 protein: CASSFLPGNALNYGYTF

D gene: NA
J gene: TRBJ1-1
clone size: few
V gene: TRBV6-1
CDR3 DNA: TGTGCCAGCAGAGTCTTACAGAACACTGAAGCTTTCTTT
CDR3 protein: CASRVLQNTEAFF

D gene: NA
J gene: TRBJ2-4
clone size: many
V gene: TRBV12-3/TRBV12-4
CDR3 DNA: TGTGCCAGCCTCCCCAATGAGGCTCTAGCCAAAAACATTCAGTACTTC
CDR3 protein: CASLPNEALAKNIQYF

D gene: NA
J gene: TRBJ2-5
clone size: many
V gene: TRBV20-1
CDR3 DNA: TGCAGTGCTGGACGGACAGGCGGGGGAGAGACCCAGTACTTC
CDR3 protein: CSAGRTGGGETQYF

D gene: NA
J gene: TRBJ1-2
clone size: few
V gene: TRBV18
CDR3 DNA: TGTGCCAGCTCACGACGACAGGCCCTTAACTATGGCTACACCTTC
CDR3 protein: CASSRRQALNYGYTF

D gene: NA
J gene: TRBJ2-5
clone size: NA
V gene: TRBV9
CDR3 DNA: TGTGCCAGCAGCGTAGGGGTATATGGGGAGACCCAGTACTTC
CDR3 protein: CASSVGVYGETQYF

D gene: NA
J gene: TRBJ2-7
clone size: many
V gene: TRBV6-5
CDR3 DNA: TGTGCCAGCAGTTATCCGGGGAACGAGCAGTACTTC
CDR3 protein: CASSYPGNEQYF

D gene: NA
J gene: TRBJ2-7
clone size: few
V gene: TRBV15
CDR3 DNA: TGTGCCACCAGCAGAGATAGGGGCAGTTCCTACGAGCAGTACTTC
CDR3 protein: CATSRDRGSSYEQYF

D gene: TRBD2
J gene: TRBJ2-3
clone size: few
V gene: TRBV7-2
CDR3 DNA: TGTGCCAGCAGCCTAACTACCGGGACTAGCGGTTATACGCAGTATTTT
CDR3 protein: CASSLTTGTSGYTQYF

D gene: TRBD1
J gene: TRBJ2-5
clone size: NA
V gene: TRBV5-1
CDR3 DNA: TGCGCCAGCAGAACCGGACAGGGGGGACAAGAGACCCAGTACTTC
CDR3 protein: CASRTGQGGQETQYF

D gene: NA
J gene: TRBJ1-1
clone size: NA
V gene: TRBV27
CDR3 DNA: TGTGCCAGCAGTTTTTCCGTGGCCTCCACTGAAGCTTTCTTT
CDR3 protein: CASSFSVASTEAFF

D gene: TRBD2
J gene: TRBJ2-5
clone size: NA
V gene: TRBV10-3
CDR3 DNA: TGTGCCATCAGTGAGTTCGGACTAGCGGGGGGGAGAGAGACCCAGTACTTC
CDR3 protein: CAISEFGLAGGRETQYF

D gene: NA
J gene: TRBJ2-7
clone size: NA
V gene: TRBV30
CDR3 DNA: TGTGCCTGGAGTACCAAGGGAGGGGGCCACGAGCAGTACTTC
CDR3 protein: CAWSTKGGGHEQYF

D gene: TRBD1
J gene: TRBJ2-1
clone size: many
V gene: TRBV5-1
CDR3 DNA: TGCGCCAGCAGCCGGGACAGTTGGGACAACAATGAGCAGTTCTTC
CDR3 protein: CASSRDSWDNNEQFF

D gene: NA
J gene: TRBJ1-2
clone size: NA
V gene: TRBV5-6
CDR3 DNA: TGTGCCAGCAGCCAAACGGGCCGCGGGCCCTATGGCTACACCTTC
CDR3 protein: CASSQTGRGPYGYTF

D gene: NA
J gene: TRBJ2-7
clone size: NA
V gene: TRBV2
CDR3 DNA: TGTGCCAGCAGTGCGGAGGGGATTCACTACGAGCAGTACTTC
CDR3 protein: CASSAEGIHYEQYF

D gene: TRBD1
J gene: TRBJ1-5
clone size: few
V gene: TRBV10-3
CDR3 DNA: TGTGCCACCGCCGGGACAGGGAGCGGCAATCAGCCCCAGCATTTT
CDR3 protein: CATAGTGSGNQPQHF

D gene: TRBD1
J gene: TRBJ2-2
clone size: NA
V gene: TRBV11-2
CDR3 DNA: TGTGCCAGCAGCTATTGGACAGGGGGCACCGGGGAGCTGTTTTTT
CDR3 protein: CASSYWTGGTGELFF

D gene: NA
J gene: TRBJ1-1
clone size: few
V gene: TRBV20-1
CDR3 DNA: TGCAGTGCGTCTCGGTTCCCGGACACTGAAGCTTTCTTT
CDR3 protein: CSASRFPDTEAFF

D gene: TRBD2
J gene: TRBJ2-5
clone size: few
V gene: TRBV29-1
CDR3 DNA: TGCAGCGTAGTCGGACAGTTAGCGGGGTATGAAACCCAGTACTTC
CDR3 protein: CSVVGQLAGYETQYF

D gene: TRBD2
J gene: TRBJ2-7
clone size: few
V gene: TRBV7-2
CDR3 DNA: TGTGCCAGCAGCTTAGCGGGTGGAGTGCGGGAGGCCTTCTACGAGCAGTACTTC
CDR3 protein: CASSLAGGVREAFYEQYF

D gene: NA
J gene: TRBJ1-5
clone size: many
V gene: TRBV20-1
CDR3 DNA: TGCAGTGCTAGTTCGGGGGATCAGCCCCAGCATTTT
CDR3 protein: CSASSGDQPQHF

D gene: TRBD2
J gene: TRBJ2-3
clone size: once
V gene: TRBV10-3
CDR3 DNA: TGTGCCATCAGTGATCGGACTAGCGAGGACAACACAGATACGCAGTATTTT
CDR3 protein: CAISDRTSEDNTDTQYF

D gene: TRBD2
J gene: TRBJ2-2
clone size: NA
V gene: TRBV11-1
CDR3 DNA: TGTGCCAGCAGCTTACAGCGGGGGGCGCGTACCGGGGAGCTGTTTTTT
CDR3 protein: CASSLQRGARTGELFF

D gene: NA
J gene: TRBJ1-4
clone size: NA
V gene: TRBV28
CDR3 DNA: TGTGCCAGCAGCCCAAACGGGGGGCCTAATGAAAAACTGTTTTTT
CDR3 protein: CASSPNGGPNEKLFF

D gene: NA
J gene: TRBJ2-7
clone size: NA
V gene: TRBV7-3
CDR3 DNA: TGTGCCAGCAGCTTAAGCGGGGGCTCCACCTACGAGCAGTACTTC
CDR3 protein: CASSLSGGSTYEQYF

D gene: NA
J gene: TRBJ2-2
clone size: NA
V gene: TRBV5-1
CDR3 DNA: TGCGCCAGCTGCCCGAACACCGGGGAGCTGTTTTTT
CDR3 protein: CASCPNTGELFF

D gene: NA
J gene: TRBJ1-5
clone size: many
V gene: TRBV12-3/TRBV12-4
CDR3 DNA: TGTGCCAGCAGTTTCGACAGGAATCAGCCCCAGCATTTT
CDR3 protein: CASSFDRNQPQHF

D gene: TRBD1
J gene: TRBJ1-3
clone size: few
V gene: TRBV12-3/TRBV12-4
CDR3 DNA: TGTGCCAGCACAATCACCACAGGGGGCTCTGGAAACACCATATATTTT
CDR3 protein: CASTITTGGSGNTIYF

D gene: TRBD1
J gene: TRBJ2-7
clone size: NA
V gene: TRBV6-1
CDR3 DNA: TGTGCCAGCAGCCCGAGGACAGGCCTACCCGAGCAGTACTTC
CDR3 protein: CASSPRTGLPEQYF

D gene: NA
J gene: TRBJ1-2
clone size: NA
V gene: TRBV7-2
CDR3 DNA: TGTGCCAGCAGCTTAGGAATCGGGAGAAACTATGGCTACACCTTC
CDR3 protein: CASSLGIGRNYGYTF

D gene: NA
J gene: TRBJ2-5
clone size: NA
V gene: TRBV15
CDR3 DNA: TGTGCCACCAGCAGAGATGTGGGGCAGCAAGAGACCCAGTACTTC
CDR3 protein: CATSRDVGQQETQYF

D gene: NA
J gene: TRBJ2-1
clone size: few
V gene: TRBV4-2
CDR3 DNA: TGTGCCAGCAGCCAGGCGGAGTTAGGCAATGAGCAGTTCTTC
CDR3 protein: CASSQAELGNEQFF

D gene: TRBD2
J gene: TRBJ2-5
clone size: NA
V gene: TRBV12-3/TRBV12-4
CDR3 DNA: TGTGCCAGCAGTTTAGGTAGCGGGGGAGTTTCGTTC
CDR3 protein: CASSLGSGGVSF

D gene: NA
J gene: TRBJ2-5
clone size: NA
V gene: TRBV25-1
CDR3 DNA: TGTGCCAGCGGGAGAATTCAAGAGACCCAGTACTTC
CDR3 protein: CASGRIQETQYF

D gene: NA
J gene: TRBJ1-4
clone size: many
V gene: TRBV20-1
CDR3 DNA: TGCAGTGCCCGGGAGTCTTGGAGACCTAATGAAAAACTGTTTTTT
CDR3 protein: CSARESWRPNEKLFF

D gene: NA
J gene: TRBJ2-7
clone size: NA
V gene: TRBV20-1
CDR3 DNA: TGCAGTGCTAGGATCCTAGCTCGATACGAGCAGTACTTC
CDR3 protein: CSARILARYEQYF